These 24 T cell receptor beta chains were all obtained from the same sample, sequenced in a study of blood T cell repertoires in COVID-19. Profiling relied on immunoSEQ multiplex PCR, and the TCRdb table lists in-frame clones only, not all of them. The table records about 190,000 clones, roughly 82% of them present only once. The sequenced material came from PBMCs or T cells enriched from blood (not recorded which). The receptors shown here come from a woman aged 60-70 years with acute COVID-19.

In its sample, this clone was seen a few times. The V call is TRBV4-1, the J call TRBJ1-1; 12 bases fit TRBD1. From germline, CDR1 is MGHRA and CDR2 YSYEKL. The CDR3 is 16 amino acids. With 3 bases clipped from V and 4 bases from J, the junction kept 6 bases outside the gene matches. CDR3 in DNA: TGCGCCAGCAGCCAGGGACAGGGGGCGCTGCCCACTGAAGCTTTCTTT. This encodes CASSQGQGALPTEAFF.

The chain couples TRBV2 to TRBJ2-7, with 9 bases matching TRBD2. V trimming: 3 bases; J trimming: 6 bases; junction bases outside the gene matches: 12. CDR1 and CDR2 (germline): SNHLY, FYNNEI. CDR3 length equals 16 residues. CDR3: CASSEPGAGGPREQYF. The CDR3 coding sequence is TGTGCCAGCAGTGAGCCGGGCGCGGGAGGGCCTCGCGAGCAGTACTTC.

The gene calls are TRBV18 and TRBJ1-6, with TRBD1 identical over 11 bases. Trimming took 4 bases from V and 4 from J; bases not matched to a gene: 3. Germline V gene sequence: CDR1 KGHSH, CDR2 LQKENI. The CDR3 length is 16 residues. CDR3 sequence reads: CASSRDRGFYNSPLHF. In DNA, the CDR3 is TGTGCCAGCTCACGGGACAGGGGGTTTTATAATTCACCCCTCCACTTT.

The genes are TRBV29-1 and TRBJ2-5; D gene unclear. The CDR3 contains 12 residues. Trimming cost V 2 bases and J 2 bases, with 6 bases left between them. Germline assignment: CDR1 SQVTM and CDR2 ANQGSEA. As DNA, the CDR3 is TGCAGCGTTGAACTAAATCAAGAGACCCAGTACTTC. As protein: CSVELNQETQYF.

This rearrangement joins TRBV27 to TRBJ2-1; TRBD2 agrees at 12 bases. The CDR3 is 14 residues long. J gave up 8 bases and V 6 bases, and 5 bases lay outside the gene matches. The V gene's germline CDR1 is MNHEY and CDR2 SMNVEV (reference sequence). The chain's CDR3 is CASSLAGGPHEQFF. In DNA, the CDR3 is TGTGCCAGCAGCCTAGCGGGAGGGCCTCATGAGCAGTTCTTC.

V is TRBV10-3 and J is TRBJ2-1, with TRBD2 matching over 8 bases. The junction had 5 bases not matched to a gene; V was cut back by 6 bases and J by 10 bases. The CDR3 spans 12 residues. The germline V gene encodes CDR1 ENHRY and CDR2 SYGVKD. In nucleotides, the CDR3 is TGTGCCATCAGCGCCACTAGCGGCGAGCAGTTCTTC. Translating gives CAISATSGEQFF.

The chain recombines TRBV7-6 with TRBJ2-1; 8 nucleotides agree with TRBD2. Germline V CDR1 and CDR2: SGHVS, FNYEAQ. CDR3 length equals 15 residues. V gave up 5 bases and J gave up 4 bases; unmatched junction bases: 7. The CDR3 region has the DNA TGTGCCAGCAGCCTAACTAGCGGAGGGTACAATGAGCAGTTCTTC. The encoded protein is CASSLTSGGYNEQFF.

V and J are TRBV11-2 and TRBJ1-5, with D hard to call. Germline V gene data show CDR1 as SGHAT and CDR2 as FQNNGV. V was shortened by 0 bases and J by 0 bases, with 3 bases between the two germline ends. The CDR3 is 14 residues long. The chain's CDR3 is CASSLDYSNQPQHF. In nucleotides, the CDR3 is TGTGCCAGCAGCTTAGATTATAGCAATCAGCCCCAGCATTTT.

This clone has only one observation. The chain carries TRBV28 and TRBJ2-3; 9 bases line up with TRBD2. The trim removed 9 bases at V and 8 bases at J, leaving 12 bases unmatched. CDR1 is MDHEN and CDR2 is SYDVKM in the germline V gene. The CDR3 is 14 amino acids. The CDR3 spells CASLGGGAVGTQYF. The CDR3 DNA reads as TGTGCCAGTCTCGGCGGGGGGGCGGTGGGTACGCAGTATTTT.

In this sample, this clone turned up many times. This chain joins TRBV12-3 or TRBV12-4 and TRBJ2-7; a possible D gene is TRBD1 (5 bases). This CDR3 is 13 amino acids long. Trimming removed 7 bases at V and 1 base at J, with 11 bases between. Here the CDR3 reads CASNQKGSYEQYF. The CDR3 DNA is TGTGCCAGCAACCAAAAGGGGTCCTACGAGCAGTACTTC.

The chain links TRBV24-1 to TRBJ2-1; the match to TRBD2 covers 15 bases. This CDR3 comprises 16 residues. J lost 9 bases, V lost 3 bases, and 5 bases had no gene match. The germline V gene encodes CDR1 KGHDR and CDR2 SFDVKD. CDR3 in amino acids: CATSDAGLAGGSEQFF. CDR3 sequence (DNA): TGTGCCACCAGTGATGCGGGACTAGCGGGAGGTAGTGAGCAGTTCTTC.

The V and J genes are TRBV5-1 and TRBJ2-5; D is possibly TRBD1 (6 bases). With 0 bases removed from V and 2 bases from J, the gap between germline ends came to 11 bases. Germline loops: CDR1 SGHRS, CDR2 YFSETQ. CDR3 length: 15 residues. CDR3 sequence reads: CASSLEGTRQETQYF. CDR3 bases: TGCGCCAGCAGCTTGGAAGGGACACGTCAAGAGACCCAGTACTTC.

The chain joins TRBV10-1 to TRBJ2-3, with D possibly being TRBD2 (5 bases). The CDR3 length is 15 residues. Deletions cut 3 bases from V and 5 bases from J, with 15 bases between. Per germline, CDR1 WNHNN and CDR2 SYGVQD (reference sequence). CDR3 amino acids: CASSDGNSIVDTQYF. The CDR3 DNA reads as TGCGCCAGCAGTGACGGGAACTCCATAGTAGATACGCAGTATTTT.

J is TRBJ1-1 and V is TRBV5-1, with 8 bases aligning to TRBD1. CDR1 SGHRS and CDR2 YFSETQ come from the germline V gene. V was clipped by 3 bases and J by 7 bases; unmatched bases: 5. The CDR3 runs 13 residues. CDR3 sequence: CASSWTGNGEAFF. In DNA, the CDR3 is TGCGCCAGCAGCTGGACAGGGAACGGTGAAGCTTTCTTT.

The chain is built from TRBV4-2 and TRBJ1-4; 10 bases line up with TRBD1. The ends lost 4 bases at V and 5 bases at J; junction bases unmatched: 10. CDR3 length equals 17 residues. In germline, CDR1 is LGHNA, CDR2 YNFKEQ. The CDR3: CASSLHLGGQGNEKLFF. The CDR3 DNA is TGTGCCAGCAGCCTCCACCTAGGGGGACAGGGGAATGAAAAACTGTTTTTT.

This clone was recorded once. This chain joins TRBV27 and TRBJ2-1, with D unresolved. Germline V gene sequence: CDR1 MNHEY, CDR2 SMNVEV (reference sequence). The V gene lost 0 bases and the J gene lost 6 bases, with 3 bases spanning the gap. The CDR3 extends over 12 amino acids. In DNA, the CDR3 is TGTGCCAGCAGTTTATCGGCCAATGAGCAGTTCTTC. Translated, it gives CASSLSANEQFF.

This clone appeared many times. This rearrangement joins TRBV2 to TRBJ2-5; unclear D gene. Germline CDR1 is SNHLY and CDR2 is FYNNEI. V lost 2 bases and J 3 bases, leaving 4 bases between the germline ends. The CDR3 length is 12 residues. The CDR3 is CASSELEETQYF. The CDR3 region has the DNA TGTGCCAGCAGTGAATTAGAAGAGACCCAGTACTTC.

V and J are TRBV4-1 and TRBJ2-5, with 13 nucleotides matching TRBD2. The CDR3 runs to 17 residues. After removal of 0 bases from V and 4 bases from J, the junction contained 5 bases not matched to a gene. Germline V gene data show CDR1 as MGHRA and CDR2 as YSYEKL. In DNA form, the CDR3 reads TGCGCCAGCAGCCAAGAGTGGCGACTAGCGGGGGGAGAGACCCAGTACTTC. This codes for CASSQEWRLAGGETQYF.

The chain links TRBV10-3 to TRBJ2-1, with D possibly being TRBD1 (5 bases). This CDR3 has 14 amino acids. Germline loops: CDR1 ENHRY, CDR2 SYGVKD. V shed 2 bases and J shed 4 bases, with 9 bases lying between them. The CDR3 is CAISETGLYNEQFF. DNA for the CDR3: TGTGCCATCAGTGAGACAGGCTTGTACAATGAGCAGTTCTTC.

This clone was seen repeatedly, ten times or more. This chain links TRBV7-2 with TRBJ1-2, with D perhaps TRBD1 (5 bases). Germline loops: CDR1 SGHTA, CDR2 FQGNSA. The CDR3 consists of 14 residues. Trimming removed 4 bases from V and 6 bases from J, with 15 bases in between. The CDR3 loop reads CASSSLTATDGYTF. CDR3 sequence (DNA): TGTGCCAGCAGCTCCTTGACAGCTACTGATGGCTACACCTTC.

The V call is TRBV10-3, the J call TRBJ1-1; D gene uncertain. With 4 bases removed from V and 5 bases from J, the gap between germline ends came to 17 bases. This CDR3 has 15 amino acids. In germline, CDR1 is ENHRY, CDR2 SYGVKD. The chain's CDR3 is CAISGVYGGRTEAFF. CDR3 DNA: TGTGCCATCAGTGGCGTTTATGGAGGGAGGACTGAAGCTTTCTTT.

The chain recombines TRBV7-6 with TRBJ2-3; the D gene is possibly TRBD1 (5 bases). The CDR3 has 15 amino acids. Looked up from germline, CDR1 is SGHVS and CDR2 is FNYEAQ. The V end lost 3 bases, the J end lost 2 bases, and 12 bases lay between the germline ends. CDR3 region: CASSLFQGDTDTQYF. DNA of the CDR3: TGTGCCAGCAGCTTGTTTCAGGGCGACACAGATACGCAGTATTTT.

The V call is TRBV5-1, the J call TRBJ1-1; no clear D gene. Germline V gene sequence: CDR1 SGHRS, CDR2 YFSETQ. The CDR3 sequence is 14 residues long. With 0 bases removed from V and 11 bases from J, the gap between germline ends came to 17 bases. CDR3 nucleotides: TGCGCCAGCAGCTTGGACGTTCGGGGAATGCTGGCTTTCTTT. Amino acids: CASSLDVRGMLAFF.

The chain employs TRBV7-8 and TRBJ1-4; 10 bases agree with TRBD1. The CDR3 is 18 residues long. Germline trimming cut 4 bases from V and 6 bases from J; bases unmatched to any gene: 14. CDR1 and CDR2 (germline): SGHVS, FQNEAQ. The DNA for the CDR3 is TGTGCCAGCAGCTGGGACAGGGGTTTGGGGACCCGGGATGAAAAACTGTTTTTT. As protein: CASSWDRGLGTRDEKLFF.